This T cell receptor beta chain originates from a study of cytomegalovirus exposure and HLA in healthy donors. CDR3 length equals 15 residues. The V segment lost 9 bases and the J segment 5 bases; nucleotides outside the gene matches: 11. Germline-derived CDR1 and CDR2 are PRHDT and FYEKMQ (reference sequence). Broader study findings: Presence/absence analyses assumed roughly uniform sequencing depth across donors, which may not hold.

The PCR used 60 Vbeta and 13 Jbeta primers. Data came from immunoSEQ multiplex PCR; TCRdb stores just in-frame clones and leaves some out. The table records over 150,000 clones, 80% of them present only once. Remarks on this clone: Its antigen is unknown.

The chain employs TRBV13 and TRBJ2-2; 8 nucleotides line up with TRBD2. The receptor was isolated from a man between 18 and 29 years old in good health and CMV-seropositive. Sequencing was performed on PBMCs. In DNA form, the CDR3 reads TGTGCCAGTCGGAGCGGGAGTCTGAGAACCGGGGAGCTGTTTTTT. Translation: CASRSGSLRTGELFF.